This TCR beta chain was documented in a study of blood T cell repertoires in COVID-19. Study background: Sites across the United States, Italy and Spain contributed samples from acute and convalescent COVID-19. T cells, B-cell-depleted T cells, or PBMCs provided the cDNA or gDNA that served as material.

All enrollees were roughly 18 to 89 years old and from fewer than 25 US areas. Clinical histories supplied by participants themselves formed the basis of cohort assignment. Clones were read by immunoSEQ multiplex PCR, and TCRdb kept only the in-frame ones, dropping some. The table lists some 200,000 clones, roughly 80% of them singletons, with approximately 7.9% in the top ten. The receptor was derived from a man aged 35 to 55 who had recovered from COVID-19. The sample was PBMCs or T cells enriched from blood (not recorded which).

DNA of the CDR3: TGTGCCAGCAGCCTGAAAGCGGGACAGGGCGGCAACGAGCAGTACTTC. Translation gives CASSLKAGQGGNEQYF. The rearrangement links TRBV5-4 to TRBJ2-7; the match to TRBD1 covers 9 bases. The CDR3 is made up of 16 amino acids. Trimming cost V 4 bases and J 5 bases; bases outside gene matches: 13. Germline CDR1 reads SGHNT; CDR2 reads YYREEE (reference sequence).